Sequencing of this T cell receptor (beta chain) was carried out in a study of blood T cell repertoires in COVID-19. Study-wide background: COVID-19 samples from acute and convalescent phases originated in the United States, Italy and Spain. In each case, the material was cDNA or gDNA derived from T cells, B-cell-depleted T cells, or PBMCs.

Method: immunoSEQ multiplex PCR; TCRdb's copy keeps in-frame clones and lacks some. This table has about 100,000 clones, approximately 86% appearing once. The CDR3 spans 19 residues. V gave up 5 bases and J gave up 7 bases; unmatched junction bases: 19. Germline loops: CDR1 MNHEY, CDR2 SVGEGT. The source material was peripheral blood. The sequence came from a man at least 80 years old with acute or convalescent COVID-19. V gene TRBV6-2 or TRBV6-3 combines with J gene TRBJ2-1; 11 positions match TRBD2. In DNA form, the CDR3 reads TGTGCCAGCAGTCAACCCGGGCTAGCGGGAGGACGGAGTGGAAATGAGCAGTTCTTC. It is translated as CASSQPGLAGGRSGNEQFF.